Listed here are 10 T cell receptor beta chains from one sample, sequenced in a study of Tregs in tolerant kidney transplant recipients. Related graft donors supplied nonmyeloablative bone marrow transplants, and mixed chimerism was transient. Method: immunoSEQ multiplex PCR; TCRdb's copy keeps in-frame clones and lacks some. In the table there are tens of thousands of clones, 93% of which are singletons. The specimen comprised CD4+ T cells from blood (PBMCs), sampled 12 months after the transplant. All receptors derive from a human patient who received a combined kidney and bone marrow transplant. The graft donor may have contributed some T cells.

V is TRBV11-2 and J is TRBJ2-7; TRBD2 might be the D (6 bases). The CDR3 covers 17 residues. Trimming left V 1 base short and J 1 base short, with 17 bases between. CDR1 and CDR2 from the germline V gene are SGHAT and FQNNGV. In DNA form, the CDR3 reads TGTGCCAGCAGCTTAGTCGGTCCGGGAGTGGGGTCCTACGAGCAGTACTTC. Encoded protein: CASSLVGPGVGSYEQYF.

This chain uses TRBV5-1 with TRBJ2-1, with 7 bases aligning to TRBD1. CDR1 is SGHRS and CDR2 is YFSETQ in the germline V gene. This CDR3 spans 16 amino acids. V dropped 1 base and J dropped 1; count of bases not matched to a gene: 5. In DNA, the CDR3 is TGCGCCAGCAGCTTGTCCCGACAGGGTTCCTACAATGAGCAGTTCTTC. Protein sequence: CASSLSRQGSYNEQFF.

The gene calls are TRBV11-3 and TRBJ2-6; no clear D. The CDR3 sequence is 15 residues long. Deletions cut 6 bases from V and 0 bases from J, with 9 bases between. Per the germline V gene, CDR1 is SGHNT and CDR2 is YENEEA. For the CDR3, the DNA is TGTGCCAGCAGTACCAGTGGCTCTGGGGCCAACGTCCTGACTTTC. Protein sequence: CASSTSGSGANVLTF.

This chain links TRBV7-2 with TRBJ2-7, with 15 bases fitting TRBD2. The CDR3 covers 15 residues. The germline CDR1 and CDR2 sequences are SGHTA and FQGNSA. Unmatched junction bases numbered 1, after V lost 0 bases and J lost 7 bases. The CDR3 region has the DNA TGTGCCAGCAGCTTAGCGGGACTAGCGGGGGGTGAGCAGTACTTC. The encoded protein is CASSLAGLAGGEQYF.

This sequence joins TRBV14 and TRBJ2-1; 9 nucleotides align to TRBD1. This CDR3 comprises 16 residues. Germline V lookup: CDR1 SGHDN, CDR2 FVKESK. The V gene end was trimmed by 0 bases and the J gene end by 5 bases; junction bases not matched to a gene: 5. CDR3 bases: TGTGCCAGCAGCCAAGAGGACAGGGGCGAGAACAATGAGCAGTTCTTC. Protein: CASSQEDRGENNEQFF.

The chain recombines TRBV7-8 with TRBJ2-4, with D maybe TRBD2 (5 bases). From germline, CDR1 is SGHVS and CDR2 FQNEAQ. The CDR3 length is 15 residues. The V end was cut by 1 base, the J end by 8 bases, with 15 bases between. The CDR3, as DNA: TGTGCCAGCAGCTTAGGAGCGGCCTCCCAAGACATTCAGTACTTC. It encodes CASSLGAASQDIQYF.

The V and J genes are TRBV11-2 and TRBJ1-5, with D possibly TRBD1 on 6 matching bases. The CDR3 loop spans 13 amino acids. Trimming stripped 3 bases from V and 4 bases from J, with 7 bases between. Looked up from germline, CDR1 is SGHAT and CDR2 is FQNNGV. CDR3 residues: CASSFRGNQPQHF. The CDR3 bases are TGTGCCAGCAGCTTTAGGGGGAATCAGCCCCAGCATTTT.

The gene calls are TRBV16 and TRBJ2-7; D might be TRBD2 (6 bases). The germline V and J ends were trimmed by 0 bases and 4 bases, with 16 bases remaining between them. The CDR3 is made up of 16 amino acids. The germline gives CDR1 KGHSY, CDR2 FQNENV. The DNA for the CDR3 is TGTGCCAGCAGCCAATCCGGGGGAAGGTTACCTTACGAGCAGTACTTC. This gives the protein CASSQSGGRLPYEQYF.

The chain has TRBV15 and TRBJ2-7, with D possibly matching TRBD1 (6 bases). The germline V gene encodes CDR1 LNHNV and CDR2 YYDKDF (reference sequence). The CDR3 sequence is 13 residues long. V shed 11 bases and J shed 0 bases, with 14 bases lying between them. The CDR3: CAVGNRDSYEQYF. The CDR3 nucleotides are TGTGCCGTTGGAAACAGGGACTCCTACGAGCAGTACTTC.

The rearrangement uses TRBV18 and TRBJ2-1, with D perhaps matching TRBD2 (5 bases). Per the germline V gene, CDR1 is KGHSH and CDR2 is LQKENI. This CDR3 is built from 17 residues. Trimming removed 3 bases at V and 2 bases at J, with 17 bases between. This CDR3 is CASSPQILAVTYNEQFF. The CDR3, as DNA: TGTGCCAGCTCACCGCAAATTCTAGCTGTAACCTACAATGAGCAGTTCTTC.